This T cell receptor beta chain was identified during a study of breast tumors, draining lymph nodes, adjacent tissues. Broader study findings: Tumors had less TCR diversity than lymph nodes, more than nontumor tissue.

This clonotype has a count of ten or more. Its cognate antigen is unknown. Axillary draining lymph nodes of breast cancer patients supplied the node samples. CDR3 length: 15 residues. After removal of 6 bases from V and 7 bases from J, the junction contained 9 bases not matched to a gene. Germline V lookup: CDR1 MRHNA, CDR2 SNTAGT. TCRdb ran MiXCR on the multiplex PCR reads and lists one entry per CDR3 protein. The data show about 180,000 distinct CDR3 sequences, roughly 30% seen once. The sequence was collected from a female donor with breast cancer. Some clones in this sample may be carry-over from other donors' samples. The rearrangement joins TRBV6-4 to TRBJ1-6, with TRBD1 matching over 7 bases. Sequenced: axillary lymph node tissue. The CDR3 DNA is TGTGCCAGCAGACACCTGGACAGGCCGAATTCACCCCTCCACTTT. Its protein product is CASRHLDRPNSPLHF.